This is a list of T cell receptor beta chains from one sample in a study of shared clonotypes between healthy human individuals. Measured with immunoSEQ multiplex PCR; TCRdb has only the in-frame clones, and not every one. The sample yields about 490,000 clones, around 80% seen once. The source material was PBMCs. The receptors stem from a woman in her forties in good health. Some clones in this sample may be carry-over from other donors' samples. Each CDR3 is given with its conserved first and last residue. The order of the fields is D gene, clone size, J gene, V gene, CDR3 protein, CDR3 DNA. D genes are given only for firm matches. Size values are once, few and many counts, or a class for expanded clones, and some rows have none.

d_call: -
clone_size: -
j_call: TRBJ1-4
v_call: TRBV9
cdr3_aa: CASSVYEGRGEKLFF
cdr3_nt: TGTGCCAGCAGCGTGTATGAGGGCAGGGGCGAAAAACTGTTTTTT

d_call: TRBD1
clone_size: -
j_call: TRBJ2-7
v_call: TRBV2
cdr3_aa: CASSAEDRGNEQYF
cdr3_nt: TGTGCCAGCAGTGCGGAGGACAGGGGTAACGAGCAGTACTTC

d_call: -
clone_size: -
j_call: TRBJ1-5
v_call: TRBV9
cdr3_aa: CASSASPDQPQHF
cdr3_nt: TGTGCCAGCAGCGCGAGCCCAGATCAGCCCCAGCATTTT

d_call: -
clone_size: few
j_call: TRBJ1-5
v_call: TRBV27
cdr3_aa: CASRTQGNLNQPQHF
cdr3_nt: TGTGCCAGCAGAACACAGGGAAACTTAAATCAGCCCCAGCATTTT

d_call: -
clone_size: -
j_call: TRBJ1-2
v_call: TRBV28
cdr3_aa: CASFGGFAGYTF
cdr3_nt: TGTGCCAGTTTCGGGGGTTTCGCTGGCTACACCTTC

d_call: TRBD1
clone_size: -
j_call: TRBJ1-1
v_call: TRBV7-8
cdr3_aa: CASSLVQGDTEAFF
cdr3_nt: TGTGCCAGCAGCTTAGTACAGGGGGACACTGAAGCTTTCTTT

d_call: -
clone_size: -
j_call: TRBJ2-5
v_call: TRBV20-1
cdr3_aa: CSALGEETQYF
cdr3_nt: TGCAGTGCGCTGGGGGAAGAGACCCAGTACTTC

d_call: TRBD2
clone_size: -
j_call: TRBJ2-7
v_call: TRBV19
cdr3_aa: CASSPGLAVGAYEQYF
cdr3_nt: TGTGCCAGTAGTCCGGGACTAGCGGTTGGAGCCTACGAGCAGTACTTC

d_call: TRBD2
clone_size: few
j_call: TRBJ2-5
v_call: TRBV5-6
cdr3_aa: CASSLVSGGETQYF
cdr3_nt: TGTGCCAGCAGCTTGGTCTCGGGGGGAGAGACCCAGTACTTC

d_call: TRBD1
clone_size: -
j_call: TRBJ2-7
v_call: TRBV10-3
cdr3_aa: CAISEGGQGAYEQYF
cdr3_nt: TGTGCCATCAGTGAGGGGGGACAGGGAGCCTACGAGCAGTACTTC

d_call: TRBD2
clone_size: -
j_call: TRBJ2-1
v_call: TRBV19
cdr3_aa: CASSPREGSYNEQFF
cdr3_nt: TGTGCCAGTAGTCCCCGGGAGGGGTCCTACAATGAGCAGTTCTTC

d_call: TRBD2
clone_size: -
j_call: TRBJ2-7
v_call: TRBV19
cdr3_aa: CASSREREIDYEQYF
cdr3_nt: TGTGCCAGTAGTAGGGAGCGGGAAATAGACTACGAGCAGTACTTC

d_call: -
clone_size: -
j_call: TRBJ1-1
v_call: TRBV28
cdr3_aa: CASNPPVGARVAFF
cdr3_nt: TGTGCCAGCAATCCGCCGGTCGGGGCCCGTGTAGCTTTCTTT

d_call: -
clone_size: -
j_call: TRBJ1-2
v_call: TRBV6-1
cdr3_aa: CASREDSPYGYTF
cdr3_nt: TGTGCCAGCAGAGAGGACAGCCCCTATGGCTACACCTTC

d_call: -
clone_size: -
j_call: TRBJ2-3
v_call: TRBV19
cdr3_aa: CASSILRDAASTDTQYF
cdr3_nt: TGTGCCAGTAGTATCCTTCGGGACGCCGCTAGCACAGATACGCAGTATTTT

d_call: TRBD2
clone_size: -
j_call: TRBJ2-7
v_call: TRBV18
cdr3_aa: CASSPVTSGTYEQYF
cdr3_nt: TGTGCCAGCTCACCGGTCACTAGCGGTACCTACGAGCAGTACTTC

d_call: -
clone_size: -
j_call: TRBJ2-2
v_call: TRBV15
cdr3_aa: CATSRAKTVNTGELFF
cdr3_nt: TGTGCCACCAGCAGAGCCAAGACGGTGAACACCGGGGAGCTGTTTTTT

d_call: TRBD2
clone_size: -
j_call: TRBJ2-3
v_call: TRBV7-9
cdr3_aa: CAQGVGLAHTDTQYF
cdr3_nt: TGTGCCCAGGGCGTGGGACTAGCGCACACAGATACGCAGTATTTT

d_call: TRBD2
clone_size: -
j_call: TRBJ2-7
v_call: TRBV5-1
cdr3_aa: CASSTTSVSYEQYF
cdr3_nt: TGCGCCAGCAGCACGACTAGCGTCTCCTACGAGCAGTACTTC

d_call: -
clone_size: -
j_call: TRBJ1-2
v_call: TRBV28
cdr3_aa: CASSFRGNYGYTF
cdr3_nt: TGTGCCAGCAGTTTCAGGGGTAACTATGGCTACACCTTC

d_call: -
clone_size: -
j_call: TRBJ2-5
v_call: TRBV18
cdr3_aa: CASSPGQSKETQYF
cdr3_nt: TGTGCCAGCTCACCGGGGCAGAGCAAAGAGACCCAGTACTTC

d_call: -
clone_size: many
j_call: TRBJ1-2
v_call: TRBV18
cdr3_aa: CASSPPRPGEGYTF
cdr3_nt: TGTGCCAGCTCACCACCGCGGCCAGGGGAGGGCTACACCTTC